This is a list of T cell receptor beta chains from one sample in a study of T cells in Graves' hyperthyroidism and ophthalmopathy. In TCRdb, the multiplex PCR reads were re-called with MiXCR into one record per CDR3 protein. The sample records around 240,000 distinct CDR3 sequences, 16% being singletons. Source material: blood. These receptors all stem from a woman younger than 35 with Graves' ophthalmopathy. The CDR3 runs from the conserved cysteine through the conserved F or W. A D gene is named only where the DNA matches it firmly. Clone size is given for some rows only: seen once, a few or many times, or a class if the clone is expanded.

>TRBJ2-3|TRBV28|-|-
CASSLGTPATQYF
TGTGCCAGCAGTTTGGGCACCCCGGCTACGCAGTATTTT
>TRBJ2-3|TRBV28|TRBD2|many
CASSPSPGLAGTDTQYF
TGTGCCAGCAGTCCGAGTCCCGGACTAGCGGGCACAGATACGCAGTATTTT
>TRBJ1-1|TRBV24-1|-|many
CATSGPNTEAFF
TGTGCCACCAGTGGGCCGAACACTGAAGCTTTCTTT
>TRBJ2-7|TRBV4-2|-|many
CASSQDRYEQYF
TGTGCCAGCAGCCAAGATAGGTACGAGCAGTACTTC
>TRBJ2-3|TRBV18|TRBD2|many
CASSPKGLGADTQYF
TGTGCCAGCTCACCTAAGGGACTAGGAGCAGATACGCAGTATTTT
>TRBJ2-3|TRBV5-1|-|many
CASSLTHSGGSASSTRTDTQYF
TGCGCCAGCAGCCTGACGCACAGTGGGGGGTCTGCCAGCTCCACAAGGACGGATACGCAGTATTTT
>TRBJ2-7|TRBV6-2/TRBV6-3|-|many
CASSSRQPTIYEQYF
TGTGCCAGCAGTTCACGACAACCTACTATCTACGAGCAGTACTTC
>TRBJ2-2|TRBV4-1|TRBD2|many
CASSHALLGSGYINGELFF
TGCGCCAGCAGCCACGCTTTATTAGGTAGCGGGTATATTAACGGGGAGCTGTTTTTT
>TRBJ1-2|TRBV4-1|TRBD1|few
CASSQDSTGANGYTF
TGCGCCAGCAGCCAAGATTCGACAGGGGCTAACGGCTACACCTTC
>TRBJ2-1|TRBV29-1|-|once
CSVAGQRKYNEQFF
TGCAGCGTGGCCGGACAGAGAAAATACAATGAGCAGTTCTTC
>TRBJ2-3|TRBV19|-|-
CASSIGHFTDTQYF
TGTGCCAGTAGTATAGGGCACTTCACAGATACGCAGTATTTT
>TRBJ1-2|TRBV20-1|TRBD1|many
CSARRGQGIYGYTF
TGCAGTGCTAGGAGGGGACAGGGGATTTATGGCTACACCTTC
>TRBJ2-7|TRBV9|TRBD2|few
CASSVGSSGYEQYF
TGTGCCAGCAGCGTAGGCTCTAGCGGCTACGAGCAGTACTTC
>TRBJ2-2|TRBV7-9|TRBD2|many
CASSHPGREFTGELFF
TGTGCCAGCAGCCACCCGGGGCGGGAGTTCACCGGGGAGCTGTTTTTT
>TRBJ2-1|TRBV4-2|-|many
CASSLSGAGNEQFF
TGTGCCAGCAGTTTGTCGGGAGCGGGCAATGAGCAGTTCTTC
>TRBJ2-7|TRBV6-1|TRBD2|many
CASSYRASGYEQYF
TGTGCCAGCAGCTATCGGGCTAGCGGGTACGAGCAGTACTTC
>TRBJ1-2|TRBV20-1|-|many
CSAAHPKGYTF
TGCAGTGCTGCACACCCAAAGGGCTACACCTTC
>TRBJ2-6|TRBV15|-|many
CATSRVRGRFSGANVLTF
TGTGCCACCAGCAGAGTACGGGGGAGATTCTCTGGGGCCAACGTCCTGACTTTC
>TRBJ1-5|TRBV28|-|many
CASSLAGFDQPQHF
TGTGCCAGCAGTTTAGCAGGGTTCGATCAGCCCCAGCATTTT
>TRBJ2-1|TRBV3-1|TRBD2|many
CASSPTSDSYNEQFF
TGTGCCAGCAGCCCGACTAGCGACTCCTACAATGAGCAGTTCTTC
>TRBJ1-1|TRBV29-1|-|many
CSVDPGNINTEAFF
TGCAGCGTTGATCCAGGTAATATAAACACTGAAGCTTTCTTT
>TRBJ2-1|TRBV6-2/TRBV6-3|-|many
CASSYQDYFYNEQFF
TGTGCCAGCAGTTACCAGGACTACTTTTACAATGAGCAGTTCTTC
>TRBJ1-2|TRBV7-2|-|many
CASSLETPNYGYTF
TGTGCCAGCAGCTTGGAAACACCCAACTATGGCTACACCTTC
>TRBJ2-1|TRBV12-3/TRBV12-4|-|-
CASSLFRLSSYNEQFF
TGTGCCAGCAGTTTATTTCGACTGAGCTCCTACAATGAGCAGTTCTTC
>TRBJ2-1|TRBV6-5|TRBD2|many
CASSYSPSGGSSYNEQFF
TGTGCCAGCAGTTACTCCCCCTCCGGCGGGAGCTCCTACAATGAGCAGTTCTTC
>TRBJ2-6|TRBV3-1|-|few
CASSHSFSYSGANVLTF
TGTGCCAGCAGCCATTCATTTTCTTACTCTGGGGCCAACGTCCTGACTTTC
>TRBJ1-1|TRBV20-1|-|many
CSVPANTEAFF
TGCAGTGTCCCAGCGAACACTGAAGCTTTCTTT
>TRBJ2-7|TRBV20-1|TRBD1|many
CSARTSETGGFSEQYF
TGCAGTGCTAGAACCTCTGAAACAGGGGGCTTTTCCGAGCAGTACTTC
>TRBJ2-7|TRBV15|TRBD2|many
CATSGVTRGSEQYF
TGTGCCACCAGCGGGGTGACGCGGGGGTCCGAGCAGTACTTC
>TRBJ1-1|TRBV19|-|many
CASRPGHLNTEAFF
TGTGCCAGTAGACCGGGACACCTGAACACTGAAGCTTTCTTT
>TRBJ1-5|TRBV27|-|many
CASSPGHLSNQPQHF
TGTGCCAGCAGCCCGGGACACCTTAGCAATCAGCCCCAGCATTTT
>TRBJ2-7|TRBV9|-|many
CASSGSYRGPYEQYF
TGTGCCAGCAGCGGATCATACCGCGGCCCGTACGAGCAGTACTTC
>TRBJ1-1|TRBV19|-|many
CASSMAWVNTEAFF
TGTGCCAGTAGTATGGCATGGGTGAACACTGAAGCTTTCTTT
>TRBJ2-2|TRBV6-1|TRBD2|many
CASSEGNSLASPGELFF
TGTGCCAGCAGTGAAGGAAACTCACTAGCGTCGCCCGGGGAGCTGTTTTTT
>TRBJ2-5|TRBV12-3/TRBV12-4|-|many
CASSFGQKETQYF
TGTGCCAGCAGTTTCGGACAGAAAGAGACCCAGTACTTC
>TRBJ1-4|TRBV19|-|many
CASSTGRLNEKLFF
TGTGCCAGTAGTACGGGACGCCTGAATGAAAAACTGTTTTTT
>TRBJ2-3|TRBV7-9|TRBD2|many
CASSPTSGTSYDTQYF
TGTGCCAGCAGCCCGACTAGCGGAACTTCCTACGATACGCAGTATTTT
>TRBJ2-5|TRBV28|-|few
CASNMGQRTQYF
TGTGCCAGCAATATGGGTCAGAGGACCCAGTACTTC
>TRBJ2-7|TRBV28|TRBD2|many
CASSLIWGAGGPGGDYEQYF
TGTGCCAGCAGTTTAATTTGGGGGGCGGGAGGGCCGGGGGGGGACTACGAGCAGTACTTC
>TRBJ1-1|TRBV6-1|-|many
CASSDRQNTEAFF
TGTGCCAGCAGTGACAGGCAGAACACTGAAGCTTTCTTT
>TRBJ2-7|TRBV18|-|-
CASSPRPGSFYEQYF
TGTGCCAGCTCACCAAGGCCAGGGTCATTCTACGAGCAGTACTTC
>TRBJ2-1|TRBV20-1|-|many
CSARVSTEKNYNEQFF
TGCAGTGCTAGAGTATCGACGGAAAAGAACTACAATGAGCAGTTCTTC
>TRBJ1-1|TRBV5-6|-|many
CASSYGTAGNTEAFF
TGTGCCAGCAGTTATGGGACTGCCGGAAACACTGAAGCTTTCTTT
>TRBJ1-1|TRBV9|-|many
CASSPGTHNTEAFF
TGTGCCAGCAGCCCAGGGACACACAACACTGAAGCTTTCTTT
>TRBJ2-7|TRBV20-1|-|many
CSAEPPGPSQYF
TGCAGTGCCGAGCCCCCGGGACCATCGCAGTACTTC
>TRBJ2-5|TRBV7-2|TRBD2|many
CASNLGGSIGETQYF
TGTGCCAGCAATCTCGGCGGGAGTATAGGGGAGACCCAGTACTTC
>TRBJ1-5|TRBV6-1|TRBD1|many
CASAGTGVPNQPQHF
TGTGCCAGCGCCGGTACAGGGGTCCCCAATCAGCCCCAGCATTTT
>TRBJ1-1|TRBV30|TRBD1|many
CAWSGPGQSNTEAFF
TGTGCCTGGAGTGGACCGGGACAGTCAAACACTGAAGCTTTCTTT
>TRBJ2-2|TRBV20-1|TRBD1|many
CSADRGANTGELFF
TGCAGTGCTGACAGGGGAGCGAACACCGGGGAGCTGTTTTTT
>TRBJ2-7|TRBV20-1|TRBD2|many
CSATPTRLAGVSEQYF
TGCAGTGCTACGCCGACGAGACTAGCGGGAGTAAGTGAGCAGTACTTC
>TRBJ2-1|TRBV18|TRBD2|many
CASSPRGLAETSYNEQFF
TGTGCCAGCTCACCACGGGGACTAGCGGAGACCTCCTACAATGAGCAGTTCTTC
>TRBJ2-2|TRBV12-3/TRBV12-4|-|many
CASRRTANTGELFF
TGTGCCAGCAGGCGGACAGCGAACACCGGGGAGCTGTTTTTT
>TRBJ1-3|TRBV6-5|-|many
CASSYSTRSGNTIYF
TGTGCCAGCAGTTACTCGACTCGCTCTGGAAACACCATATATTTT
>TRBJ2-1|TRBV15|-|many
CATSRARTVDEQFF
TGTGCCACCAGCAGAGCTAGAACAGTTGATGAGCAGTTCTTC
>TRBJ2-7|TRBV28|-|many
CASTDPGLSHEQYF
TGTGCCAGCACCGATCCGGGGCTGAGCCACGAGCAGTACTTC